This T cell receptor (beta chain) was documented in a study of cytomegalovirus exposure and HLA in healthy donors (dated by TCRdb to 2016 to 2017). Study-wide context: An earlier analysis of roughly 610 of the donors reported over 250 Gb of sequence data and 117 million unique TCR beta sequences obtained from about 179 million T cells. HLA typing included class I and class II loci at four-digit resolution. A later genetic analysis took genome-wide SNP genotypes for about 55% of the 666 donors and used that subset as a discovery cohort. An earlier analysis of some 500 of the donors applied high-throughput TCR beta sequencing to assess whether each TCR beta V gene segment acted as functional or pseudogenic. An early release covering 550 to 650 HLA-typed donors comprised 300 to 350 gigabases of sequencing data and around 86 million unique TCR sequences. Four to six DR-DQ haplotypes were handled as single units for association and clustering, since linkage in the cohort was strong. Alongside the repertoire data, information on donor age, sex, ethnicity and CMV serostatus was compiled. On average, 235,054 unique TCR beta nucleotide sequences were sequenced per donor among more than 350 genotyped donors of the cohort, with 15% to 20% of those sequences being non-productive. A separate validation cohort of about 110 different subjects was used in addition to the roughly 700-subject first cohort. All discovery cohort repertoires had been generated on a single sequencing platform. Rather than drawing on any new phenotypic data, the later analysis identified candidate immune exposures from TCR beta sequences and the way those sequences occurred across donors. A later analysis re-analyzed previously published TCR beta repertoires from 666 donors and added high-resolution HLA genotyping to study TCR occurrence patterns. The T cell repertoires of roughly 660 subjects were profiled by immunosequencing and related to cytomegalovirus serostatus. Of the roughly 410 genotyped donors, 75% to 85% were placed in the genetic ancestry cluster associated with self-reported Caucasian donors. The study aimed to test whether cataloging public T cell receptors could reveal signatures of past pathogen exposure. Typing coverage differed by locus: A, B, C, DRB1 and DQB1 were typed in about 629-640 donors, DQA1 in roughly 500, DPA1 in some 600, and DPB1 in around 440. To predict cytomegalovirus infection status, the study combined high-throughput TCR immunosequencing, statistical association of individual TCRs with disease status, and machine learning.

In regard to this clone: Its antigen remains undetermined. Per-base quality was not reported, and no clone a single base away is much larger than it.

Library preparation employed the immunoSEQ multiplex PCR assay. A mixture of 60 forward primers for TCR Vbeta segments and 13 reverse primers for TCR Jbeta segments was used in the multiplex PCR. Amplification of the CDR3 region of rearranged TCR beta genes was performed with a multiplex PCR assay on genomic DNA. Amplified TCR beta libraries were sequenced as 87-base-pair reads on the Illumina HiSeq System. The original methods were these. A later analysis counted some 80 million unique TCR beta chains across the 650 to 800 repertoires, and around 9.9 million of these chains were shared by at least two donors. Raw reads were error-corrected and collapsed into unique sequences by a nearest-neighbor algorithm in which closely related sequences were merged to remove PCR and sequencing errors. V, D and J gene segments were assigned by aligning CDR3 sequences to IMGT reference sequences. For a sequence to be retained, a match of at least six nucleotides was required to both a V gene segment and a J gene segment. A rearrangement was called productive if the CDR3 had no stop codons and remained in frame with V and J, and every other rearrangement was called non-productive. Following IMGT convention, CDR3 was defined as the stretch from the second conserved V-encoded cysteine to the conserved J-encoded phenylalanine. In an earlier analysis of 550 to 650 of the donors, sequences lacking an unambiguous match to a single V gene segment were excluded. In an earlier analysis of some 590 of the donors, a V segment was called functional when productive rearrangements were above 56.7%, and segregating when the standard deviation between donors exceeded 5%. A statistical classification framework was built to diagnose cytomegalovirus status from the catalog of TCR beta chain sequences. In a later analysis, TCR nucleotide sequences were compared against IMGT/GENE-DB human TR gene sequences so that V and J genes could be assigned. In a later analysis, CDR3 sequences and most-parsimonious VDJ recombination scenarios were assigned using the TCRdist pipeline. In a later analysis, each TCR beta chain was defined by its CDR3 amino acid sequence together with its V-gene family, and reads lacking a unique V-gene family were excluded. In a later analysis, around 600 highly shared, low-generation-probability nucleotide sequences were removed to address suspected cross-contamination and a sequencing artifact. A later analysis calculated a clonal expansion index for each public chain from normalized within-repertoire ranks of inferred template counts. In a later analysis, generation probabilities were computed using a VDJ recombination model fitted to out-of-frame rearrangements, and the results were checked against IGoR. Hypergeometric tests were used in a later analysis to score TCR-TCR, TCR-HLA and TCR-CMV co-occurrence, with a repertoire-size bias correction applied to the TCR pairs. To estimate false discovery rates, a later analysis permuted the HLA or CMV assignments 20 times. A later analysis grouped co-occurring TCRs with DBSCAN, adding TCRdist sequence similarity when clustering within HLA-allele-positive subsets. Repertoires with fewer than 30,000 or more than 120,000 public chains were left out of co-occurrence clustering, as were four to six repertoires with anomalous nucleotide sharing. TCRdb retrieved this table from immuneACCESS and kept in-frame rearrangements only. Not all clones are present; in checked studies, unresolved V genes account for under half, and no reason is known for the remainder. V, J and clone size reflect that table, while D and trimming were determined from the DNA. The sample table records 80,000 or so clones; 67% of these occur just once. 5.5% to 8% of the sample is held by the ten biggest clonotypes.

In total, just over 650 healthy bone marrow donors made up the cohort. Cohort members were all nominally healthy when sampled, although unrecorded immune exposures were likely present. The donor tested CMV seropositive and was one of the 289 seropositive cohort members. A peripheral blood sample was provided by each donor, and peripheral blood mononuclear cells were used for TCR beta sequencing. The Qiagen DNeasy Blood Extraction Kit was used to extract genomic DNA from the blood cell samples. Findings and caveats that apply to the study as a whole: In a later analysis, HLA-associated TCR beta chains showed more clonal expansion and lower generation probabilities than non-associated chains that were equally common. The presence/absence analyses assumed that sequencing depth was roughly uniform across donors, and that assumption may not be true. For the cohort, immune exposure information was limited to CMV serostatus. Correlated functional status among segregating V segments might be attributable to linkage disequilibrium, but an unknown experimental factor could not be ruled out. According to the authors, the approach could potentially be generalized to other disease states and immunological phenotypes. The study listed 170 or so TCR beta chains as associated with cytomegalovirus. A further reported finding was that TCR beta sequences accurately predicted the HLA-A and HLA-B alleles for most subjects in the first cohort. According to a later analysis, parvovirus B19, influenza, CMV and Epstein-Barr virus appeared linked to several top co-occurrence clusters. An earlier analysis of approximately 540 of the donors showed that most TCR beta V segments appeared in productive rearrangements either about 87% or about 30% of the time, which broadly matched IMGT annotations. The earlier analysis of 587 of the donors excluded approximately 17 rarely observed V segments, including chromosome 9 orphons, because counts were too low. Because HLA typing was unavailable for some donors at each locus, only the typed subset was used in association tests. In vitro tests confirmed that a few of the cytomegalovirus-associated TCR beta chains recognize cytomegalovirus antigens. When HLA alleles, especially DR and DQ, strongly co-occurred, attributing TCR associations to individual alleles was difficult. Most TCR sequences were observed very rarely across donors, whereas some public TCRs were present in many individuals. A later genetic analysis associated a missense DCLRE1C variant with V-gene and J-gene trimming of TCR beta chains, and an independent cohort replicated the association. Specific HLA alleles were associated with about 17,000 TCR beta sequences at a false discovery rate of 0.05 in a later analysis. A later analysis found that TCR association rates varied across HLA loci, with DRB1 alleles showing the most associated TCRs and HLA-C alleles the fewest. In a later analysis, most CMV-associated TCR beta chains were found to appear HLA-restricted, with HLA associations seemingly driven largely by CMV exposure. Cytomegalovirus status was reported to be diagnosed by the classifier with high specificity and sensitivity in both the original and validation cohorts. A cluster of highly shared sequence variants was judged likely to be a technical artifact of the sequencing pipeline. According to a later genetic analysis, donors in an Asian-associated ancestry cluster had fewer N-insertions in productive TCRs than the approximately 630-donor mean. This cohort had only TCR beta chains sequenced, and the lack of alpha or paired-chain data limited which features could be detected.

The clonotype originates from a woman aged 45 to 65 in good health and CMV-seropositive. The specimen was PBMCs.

The CDR3 region: CASSPPHLPLYEQYF. The base sequence is TGTGCCAGCAGCCCCCCCCACTTACCCCTCTACGAGCAGTACTTC. This receptor chain uses TRBV7-9 and TRBJ2-7, with no confidently assigned D gene. As encoded in the germline V gene (reference sequence), CDR1 is SEHNR while CDR2 is FQNEAQ. Measured from the cysteine to the phenylalanine, the CDR3 is 15 residues long. The retained sequence is limited to the CDR3, 45 bases, with the frame set at the first base. V is reduced by 5 bases and J by 3 bases, leaving a spacing of 17 bases between them.